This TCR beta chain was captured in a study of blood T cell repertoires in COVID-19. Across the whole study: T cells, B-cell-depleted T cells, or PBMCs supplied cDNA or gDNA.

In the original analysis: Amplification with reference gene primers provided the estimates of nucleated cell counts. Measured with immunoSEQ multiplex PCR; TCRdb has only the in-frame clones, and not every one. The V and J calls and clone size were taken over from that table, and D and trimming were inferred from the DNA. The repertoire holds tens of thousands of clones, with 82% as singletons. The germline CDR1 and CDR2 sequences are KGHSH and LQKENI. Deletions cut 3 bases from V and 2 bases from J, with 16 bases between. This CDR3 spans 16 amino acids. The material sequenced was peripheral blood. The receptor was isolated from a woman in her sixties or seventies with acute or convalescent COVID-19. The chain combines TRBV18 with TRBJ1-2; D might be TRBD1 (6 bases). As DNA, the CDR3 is TGTGCCAGCTCACCGTACACAGGGCGCGAGAACTATGGCTACACCTTC. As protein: CASSPYTGRENYGYTF.